The next 25 T cell receptor beta chains were all read from a single sample in a study of T cell repertoires in cytomegalovirus infection. The antigens of these receptors remain unknown. TCRdb recomputed calls from the reads with MiXCR, one row per CDR3 protein. This sample has approximately 110,000 distinct CDR3 sequences, with about 31% found just once. The specimen was CD8+ T cells from cultured PBMCs, collected from culture after CMV antigen stimulation. The receptors were sampled from a human donor in good health (CMV status not recorded). Some clones in this sample may be carry-over from other donors' samples.

This clonotype has only a few counts. This chain links TRBV27 with TRBJ2-7; D possibly corresponds to TRBD2 (6 bases). Per germline, CDR1 MNHEY and CDR2 SMNVEV (reference sequence). This CDR3 comprises 15 residues. Deletions cut 6 bases from V and 0 bases from J, with 15 bases between. The CDR3 region has the DNA TGTGCCAGCAGGGCGGGGCTAGCTAGCTCCTACGAGCAGTACTTC. It specifies CASRAGLASSYEQYF.

The genes are TRBV11-1 and TRBJ2-7; maybe TRBD2 (6 bases). The V gene lost 1 base and the J gene lost 5 bases, with 12 bases spanning the gap. The CDR3 is 14 amino acids. The germline CDR1 and CDR2 sequences are SGHAT and FQDESV (reference sequence). Written as DNA, the CDR3 is TGTGCCAGCAGCTTAGGGAGGGAGCGGGACGAGCAGTACTTC. Residues: CASSLGRERDEQYF.

This clonotype was counted at least ten times. This rearrangement joins TRBV7-2 to TRBJ1-5; the D gene is possibly TRBD1 (5 bases). Germline CDR1 and CDR2: SGHTA and FQGNSA. V was trimmed by 1 base and J by 5 bases, leaving 9 bases between them. The CDR3 length is 14 residues. The CDR3: CASSLEDSYQPQHF. Written as DNA, the CDR3 is TGTGCCAGCAGCTTAGAAGACAGTTATCAGCCCCAGCATTTT.

This clonotype occurred many times. The V gene is TRBV15, the J gene TRBJ2-1; the D is unclear. The CDR3 runs to 11 residues. The V and J ends lost 0 bases and 8 bases respectively, with 2 bases between them. CDR1 is LNHNV, CDR2 YYDKDF, per germline (reference sequence). This CDR3 is CATSRDYEQFF. The CDR3 DNA sequence: TGTGCCACCAGCAGAGATTATGAGCAGTTCTTC.

This clonotype was recorded once. The chain joins TRBV4-1 to TRBJ2-7; D possibly matches TRBD1 or TRBD2 (5 bases each). V lost 1 base to trimming and J lost 5 bases, with 18 bases between them. CDR1 and CDR2 from the germline V gene are MGHRA and YSYEKL. The CDR3 has 16 residues. The CDR3 sequence: CASSQGPGTQGHEQYF. The CDR3, as DNA: TGCGCCAGCAGCCAAGGGCCCGGGACCCAGGGCCACGAGCAGTACTTC.

The gene calls are TRBV6-1 and TRBJ2-2, with D possibly being TRBD1 or TRBD2 (6 bases each). Trimming shortened V by 0 bases and J by 8 bases, and 19 bases separated the two germline ends. The CDR3 spans 17 residues. The germline V gene has CDR1 MNHNS and CDR2 SASEGT. CDR3: CASSEAARGLRRGELFF. The DNA for the CDR3 is TGTGCCAGCAGTGAAGCGGCCCGGGGGCTTCGACGAGGGGAGCTGTTTTTT.

The chain uses TRBV29-1 and TRBJ2-1, with TRBD2 matching over 9 bases. Germline loops: CDR1 SQVTM, CDR2 ANQGSEA. The CDR3 is 14 amino acids. V was clipped by 2 bases and J by 7 bases; unmatched bases: 6. CDR3 nucleotides: TGCAGCGTTGAATTGCGGGGGGGAAGGAATGAGCAGTTCTTC. Encoded protein: CSVELRGGRNEQFF.

This chain links TRBV27 with TRBJ2-3; TRBD2 might be the D (7 bases). V lost 7 bases and J 4 bases, leaving 12 bases between the germline ends. The CDR3 sequence is 13 residues long. Germline CDR1 MNHEY, CDR2 SMNVEV (reference sequence). CDR3 sequence reads: CASIAGAADTQYF. The CDR3, as DNA: TGTGCCAGCATCGCGGGGGCCGCAGATACGCAGTATTTT.

Note on this clonotype: A single base separates this from a much larger clone, so it may be a read error. Because it lacks the conserved phenylalanine or tryptophan at the end, this CDR3 is likely a read error. This chain connects TRBV7-2 to TRBJ2-1; a weak D match, TRBD1 (5 bases). The V gene lost 1 base and the J gene lost 7 bases, with 11 bases spanning the gap. Germline CDR1 reads SGHTA; CDR2 reads FQGNSA. The CDR3 covers 14 residues. CDR3 amino acids: CASSLGQGDNEQFY. The CDR3 region has the DNA TGTGCCAGCAGCTTAGGGCAGGGCGATAATGAGCAGTTCTAC.

The V gene is TRBV13, the J gene TRBJ1-2, with TRBD1 identical over 9 bases. Germline assignment: CDR1 PRHDT and CDR2 FYEKMQ (reference sequence). V trimming: 4 bases; J trimming: 7 bases; junction bases outside the gene matches: 13. This CDR3 is 16 amino acids long. CDR3 in DNA: TGTGCCAGCAGCTCCCGTGAAACAGGGGGCTCTAGTGGCTACACCTTC. Protein product: CASSSRETGGSSGYTF.

This clonotype was recorded many times. V and J are TRBV5-1 and TRBJ1-1, with TRBD1 identical over 7 bases. This CDR3 spans 16 amino acids. V trimming: 4 bases; J trimming: 3 bases; junction bases outside the gene matches: 12. Per the germline V gene, CDR1 is SGHRS and CDR2 is YFSETQ. The CDR3 bases are TGCGCCAGCAGCCCCACCGGGACAGAATATTACACTGAAGCTTTCTTT. Amino acids: CASSPTGTEYYTEAFF.

The CDR3 protein is CASKQGVYEQYF. The CDR3 DNA reads as TGTGCCAGTAAACAGGGGGTCTACGAGCAGTACTTC. The V gene is TRBV2, the J gene TRBJ2-7; TRBD1 aligns across 8 bases. Germline values: CDR1 SNHLY, CDR2 FYNNEI. The V gene end was trimmed by 9 bases and the J gene end by 3 bases; junction bases not matched to a gene: 4. The CDR3 is made up of 12 amino acids.

This chain links TRBV12-3 or TRBV12-4 with TRBJ2-1, with TRBD2 matching 11 bases. CDR3 length equals 16 residues. Trimming removed 3 bases from V and 3 bases from J; junction bases left unmatched: 4. In DNA form, the CDR3 reads TGTGCCAGCAGTTTTCTGGGACTAGCGGTCTACAATGAGCAGTTCTTC. This sequence encodes CASSFLGLAVYNEQFF.

The CDR3 here is CASSYLDEQFF. In DNA, the CDR3 is TGTGCCAGCAGTTACTTGGATGAGCAGTTCTTC. The J gene is TRBJ2-1, the V gene TRBV6-5; D gene uncertain. With 1 base removed from V and 8 bases from J, the gap between germline ends came to 3 bases. Germline CDR1 MNHEY, CDR2 SVGAGI. The CDR3 spans 11 residues.

This chain connects TRBV4-1 to TRBJ1-6, with D maybe TRBD1 (5 bases). Trimming stripped 5 bases from V and 9 bases from J, with 17 bases between. The CDR3 runs 15 residues. Per germline, CDR1 MGHRA and CDR2 YSYEKL. The CDR3 loop is CASSYSGTGSSPLHF. CDR3 bases: TGCGCCAGCAGCTACTCCGGGACGGGTAGTTCACCCCTCCACTTT.

This clonotype occurred many times. The rearrangement joins TRBV7-2 to TRBJ2-5, with TRBD2 matching over 12 bases. J lost 0 bases, V lost 2 bases, and 10 bases had no gene match. The CDR3 is made up of 19 amino acids. The V gene's germline CDR1 is SGHTA and CDR2 FQGNSA. This CDR3 reads CASSLPVRRLAGDQETQYF. The CDR3, as DNA: TGTGCCAGCAGCTTACCCGTCCGTAGACTAGCGGGGGACCAAGAGACCCAGTACTTC.

This clonotype was counted only a few times. V is TRBV9 and J is TRBJ1-2; tentative D call: TRBD1 (5 bases). Germline V gene data show CDR1 as SGDLS and CDR2 as YYNGEE. The CDR3 runs to 17 residues. V gave up 0 bases and J gave up 4 bases, with 19 bases separating them. The CDR3 DNA follows: TGTGCCAGCAGCGTAGATCGGGACGGAGGAGGAGGCTATGGCTACACCTTC. Residues: CASSVDRDGGGGYGYTF.

V is TRBV20-1 and J is TRBJ2-7, with TRBD2 identical over 13 bases. The CDR3 is made up of 14 amino acids. V was pared by 2 bases and J by 2 bases, with 0 bases of the junction left unmatched. Looked up from germline, CDR1 is DFQATT and CDR2 is SNEGSKA (reference sequence). This CDR3 is CSARTSGGAYEQYF. The CDR3, as DNA: TGCAGTGCTAGAACTAGCGGGGGGGCCTACGAGCAGTACTTC.

This clonotype appeared many times. The chain is built from TRBV7-2 and TRBJ1-5; D remains unclear. The CDR3 contains 16 residues. Per germline, CDR1 SGHTA and CDR2 FQGNSA. V was cut by 0 bases and J by 0 bases, with 9 bases left in between. The CDR3 DNA follows: TGTGCCAGCAGCTTAGCGATATGGGATAGCAATCAGCCCCAGCATTTT. Residues: CASSLAIWDSNQPQHF.

The chain joins TRBV29-1 to TRBJ2-7, with D hard to call. Germline CDR1 and CDR2: SQVTM and ANQGSEA. The CDR3 loop spans 13 amino acids. The V end lost 4 bases, the J end lost 2 bases, and 12 bases lay between the germline ends. DNA for the CDR3: TGCAGCGTTGTTCACGGTGACACCTACGAGCAGTACTTC. This translates into CSVVHGDTYEQYF.

J is TRBJ1-5 and V is TRBV27; D is possibly TRBD1 (6 bases). V lost 4 bases and J lost 6, with 10 bases in between. This CDR3 has 13 amino acids. Per the germline V gene, CDR1 is MNHEY and CDR2 is SMNVEV (reference sequence). CDR3 coding DNA: TGTGCCAGCAGTTGGGGGCTCGGTCAGCCCCAGCATTTT. Amino acid sequence: CASSWGLGQPQHF.

This sequence joins TRBV24-1 and TRBJ2-3; 9 bases line up with TRBD2. Losses at the gene ends were 0 bases for V and 2 bases for J; bases not matched to a gene: 2. The CDR3 spans 16 residues. The germline V gene encodes CDR1 KGHDR and CDR2 SFDVKD. The CDR3 sequence is CATSDLGGGATDTQYF. The CDR3 DNA sequence: TGTGCCACCAGTGATTTGGGCGGGGGGGCCACAGATACGCAGTATTTT.

This clonotype appeared many times. CDR3 protein: CASSLGEGTYEQYF. The DNA of the CDR3 is TGTGCCAGCAGCTTAGGAGAGGGGACCTACGAGCAGTACTTC. The rearrangement uses TRBV7-8 and TRBJ2-7, with D perhaps matching TRBD1 or TRBD2 (5 bases each). V shed 1 base and J shed 2 bases, with 9 bases lying between them. CDR3 size: 14 residues. Per germline, CDR1 SGHVS and CDR2 FQNEAQ.

V is TRBV7-9 and J is TRBJ1-4; D is perhaps TRBD1 (6 bases). Trimming took 5 bases from V and 7 from J, leaving 23 bases between them. CDR3 length equals 17 residues. Germline V gene sequence: CDR1 SEHNR, CDR2 FQNEAQ (reference sequence). Here the CDR3 reads CASSTSPHRGAVEKLFF. The CDR3 nucleotides are TGTGCCAGCAGCACGAGTCCGCATCGGGGGGCAGTTGAAAAACTGTTTTTT.

The chain employs TRBV6-2 or TRBV6-3 and TRBJ2-7, with TRBD1 identical over 7 bases. The CDR3 length is 12 residues. V lost 8 bases to trimming and J lost 0 bases; unmatched junction nucleotides: 1. Per the germline V gene, CDR1 is MNHEY and CDR2 is SVGEGT. The DNA of the CDR3 is TGTGCCAGCGGGACAGCCTCCTACGAGCAGTACTTC. Encoded protein: CASGTASYEQYF.